The text below deals with one T cell receptor beta chain. The germline V gene has CDR1 SNHLY and CDR2 FYNNEI. The CDR3 is made up of 15 amino acids. Trimming left V 7 bases short and J 1 base short, with 16 bases between. This sample stems from a study of blood T cell repertoires in COVID-19. Across the whole study: Acute-phase and convalescent COVID-19 samples originated in the United States, Italy and Spain. Nucleic acid was either cDNA or gDNA, and it came from T cells, B-cell-depleted T cells, or PBMCs.

Authors' data handling: Reference gene primer amplification gave estimated nucleated cell counts. Sequencing was performed with immunoSEQ multiplex PCR; in TCRdb, only in-frame clones are kept and a portion is missing. V, J and clone size are those of that table, while D and trimming were read from the DNA. Here the sample spans 200,000 to 250,000 clones, 85% to 90% being singletons. The specimen was peripheral blood. The rearrangement links TRBV2 to TRBJ2-5; TRBD1 is a possible D gene (6 bases). The clonotype comes from a man in his fifties with acute or convalescent COVID-19. CDR3 protein: CASTQDGQSQETQYF. CDR3 nucleotides: TGTGCCAGCACCCAGGACGGACAGTCCCAAGAGACCCAGTACTTC.